This T cell receptor beta chain came from a study of T cells in Graves' hyperthyroidism and ophthalmopathy. Study details: Blood was drawn when the patient was first diagnosed and still untreated. Findings and limits, study-wide: Researchers found most expanded thyroid clonotypes above 0.001 in blood as well.

Fresh peripheral blood, about 9.9 ml, yielded the PBMCs. Amplification of TCR beta CDR3 regions was performed using RNA transcripts as template. Initially, a first-round RT-PCR of the TCR CDR3 employed the HTBI primer set. TCRdb passed the multiplex PCR reads through MiXCR, listing each CDR3 protein once. The sample contains nearly 600,000 distinct CDR3 sequences, around 14% of which appear only once. Comments on this clonotype: Its antigen is unidentified.

The CDR3 spans 15 residues. Germline-derived CDR1 and CDR2 are ENHRY and SYGVKD. V lost 2 bases and J 2 bases, leaving 12 bases between the germline ends. This TCR was sampled from a woman aged 25 to 45 with Graves' hyperthyroidism that later progressed to Graves' ophthalmopathy. What was sequenced was blood. The chain joins TRBV10-3 to TRBJ2-5; D is ambiguous. The CDR3 is CAISEGEILQETQYF. Written as DNA, the CDR3 is TGTGCCATCAGTGAGGGAGAGATCCTTCAAGAGACCCAGTACTTC.